This note documents a single T cell receptor beta chain sequence. One junction end disagrees with the germline gene, perhaps due to a read error. Germline V gives CDR1 MNHEY, CDR2 SMNVEV (reference sequence). The CDR3 consists of 16 residues. Symptom resolution, clearance, or two negative PCRs marked donors in Cohort 3 as recovered. The entry originates in a study of blood T cell repertoires in COVID-19. In the original processing: Using reference gene primer amplification, nucleated cell counts were estimated. Generated by immunoSEQ multiplex PCR, the TCRdb table keeps only in-frame clones and is missing some. V and J calls and clone size are copied from that table; D and trimming were computed from the DNA. The table includes roughly 250,000 clones, more than 75% detected once.

The gene calls are TRBV27 and TRBJ2-1; D might be TRBD2 (6 bases). Specimen: PBMCs or T cells enriched from blood (not recorded which). This sequence was found in a woman in her forties or fifties who had recovered from COVID-19. This CDR3 reads CASSVSGTYSYNEQFF. CDR3 bases: TGTGCCAGCAGTGTATCCGGGACTTACTCCTACAATGAGCAGTTCTTC.